This T cell receptor (beta chain) was identified in a study of T cells in narcolepsy. Study details: Patients with NT1 or NT2 and healthy control donors were enrolled.

Sequencing was performed with immunoSEQ multiplex PCR; in TCRdb, only in-frame clones are kept and a portion is missing. The table includes around 32,000 clones, 82% detected once. Whole-study results and caveats: Same-patient CSF and blood CD4+ T cell clonotypes included HCRT-specific and TRIB2-specific autoreactive ones.

In regard to this clone: Its target is unknown.

This CDR3 comprises 16 residues. J is TRBJ1-5 and V is TRBV12-2. TRBV12-2 is listed as a pseudogene. Sample: CD45RA- memory CD4+ T cells from PBMCs. The sequence came from a human donor with narcolepsy. The CDR3 nucleotides are TGTGCAAGTCGCTTAGAGGCAGGGACGACCAATCAGCCCCAGCATTTT. Encoded protein: CASRLEAGTTNQPQHF.